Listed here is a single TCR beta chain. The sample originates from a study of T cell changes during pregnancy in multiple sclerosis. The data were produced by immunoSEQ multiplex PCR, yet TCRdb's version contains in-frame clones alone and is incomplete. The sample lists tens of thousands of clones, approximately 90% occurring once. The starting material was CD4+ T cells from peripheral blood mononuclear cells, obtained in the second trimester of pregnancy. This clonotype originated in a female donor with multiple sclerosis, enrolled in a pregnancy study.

In DNA form, the CDR3 reads TGCAGCGTTGCCGACAGATTAAACACTGAAGCTTTCTTT. Residues: CSVADRLNTEAFF. The chain joins TRBV29-1 to TRBJ1-1; D may be TRBD1 (5 bases). The V gene lost 4 bases and the J gene lost 2 bases, with 11 bases spanning the gap. The CDR3 has 13 residues. The germline V gene encodes CDR1 SQVTM and CDR2 ANQGSEA.